This T cell receptor (beta chain) was identified in a study of Ad26.COV2.S vaccination and SARS-CoV-2 variants. The study, taken as a whole, reports: Vaccine and placebo groups showed comparable non-spike TCR breadth. It was reported that spike-specific CD8+ and CD4+ T cell responses were substantially broad after vaccination.

Treatment noted: about 20 received Ad26.COV2.S at low or high dose, single or two shots; about 5 received placebo; per-sample allocation not given. Sampling was done on day 63 after the first vaccine or placebo injection. The donor was a Boston adult aged 18-55 years. Profiled with immunoSEQ multiplex PCR; TCRdb holds only in-frame clones, not every one. Of approximately 350,000 clones listed, around nine tenths are singletons. This clone was observed a few times. Its cognate antigen is unknown. V dropped 5 bases and J dropped 4; count of bases not matched to a gene: 7. CDR3 size: 14 residues. Germline loops: CDR1 SGHNT, CDR2 YYREEE (reference sequence).

The sample in question was peripheral blood, obtained in a trial of Ad26.COV2.S vaccine versus placebo. The chain is built from TRBV5-4 and TRBJ1-2, with 8 bases lining up with TRBD1. The source of this sequence is a person aged 18 to 65 who received the Ad26.COV2.S COVID-19 vaccine or a placebo. CDR3 sequence: CASRADRGTYGYTF. The CDR3 bases are TGTGCCAGCAGAGCCGACAGGGGTACCTATGGCTACACCTTC.